This TCR beta chain was observed in a study of T cell responses to AZD1222 COVID-19 vaccine (dated by TCRdb to about 2021). A note on the overall study: A total of 233 trial participants underwent TCR sequencing, of whom under 220 had received two doses of AZD1222 and some 25 had received two doses of the MenACWY control vaccine. Enrollment into the trials was organized by age into subgroups of 18-55, 56-69 and 70-plus years, and those subgroups contained approximately 150, 30 and 60 TCR-sequenced participants, respectively.

About this clone: The antigen it binds to is not known. Within one base of it there is no much larger clone, and no base qualities were kept.

In light of the paper, this sample's time point label describes: about 28 days (+/-7) after the second vaccine dose. What this sample's treatment or condition label stands for: meningococcal conjugate vaccine given as trial control. The vaccinee samples were drawn from two UK trials, COV001 and COV002, one of which was a single-blind randomized controlled phase 2/3 trial testing AZD1222 (ChAdOx1 nCoV-19) in healthy adults. For TCRbeta chain sequencing, PBMC samples were collected from trial participants at day 0 and at day 28 after the second dose. The CDR3 regions of human TCRbeta chains were analyzed by immunosequencing. The paper's data handling went like this. Repertoire TCRs were checked for matches against a reference library of SARS-CoV-2-specific TCRs that had been generated using the MIRA antigen-specificity platform. Breadth meant the fraction of unique TCRs that were SARS-CoV-2-associated, whereas depth meant the fraction of total T cells that were SARS-CoV-2-associated. Using the MIRA data, every spike-specific TCR was mapped to the spike region that the TCR reacted to and assigned to either a CD4 or a CD8 class. Log10-transformed breadth and depth values were compared by one-way ANOVA with Sidak's multiple comparisons tests. TCRdb obtained this table from immuneACCESS and retained in-frame rearrangements with V and J assigned. These tables miss some clones; where compared with another copy, unresolved V genes account for less than half of the shortfall, and the remainder is unexplained. Clone size and the V and J calls come from that table; the DNA yielded D and trimming. The sample table records about 200,000 clones; around nine tenths of these occur just once. Less than 4% of the sample is in the top ten clones.

Paper-wide results and their limitations: In the small 56-69-year group, the increase in depth fell short of significance, most likely because of low power. Participants were mostly white British, with more females than males. The authors suggested clonal diversity may have been underestimated. Because no day 14 peak-response samples were available, repertoires were characterized only after the peak T cell response. Only a handful of AZD1222 recipients were SARS-CoV-2 seropositive at baseline, limiting conclusions about previously exposed vaccinees. A significant rise in spike-specific TCR breadth and depth was observed after two AZD1222 doses relative to day 0 and relative to MenACWY recipients. Reportedly, almost half of the unique spike-specific TCRs recognized epitopes lying outside the regions that are mutated in the B.1.351 and B.1.1.7 variants. Vaccine-associated CD4 TCRs spanned the whole spike protein, with dominant responses in regions 160-218 and 743-854.

The CDR3 runs 12 amino acids, cysteine and phenylalanine included. CDR3 DNA only is kept here, 36 bases in frame from base 1. The V end loses 10 bases and the J end loses 0 bases, and a stretch of 7 bases separates them. According to the germline V gene, CDR1 reads SNHLY and CDR2 reads FYNNEI. This clonotype was obtained from an adult who received the MenACWY meningococcal vaccine as a control. The sequenced sample was peripheral blood, obtained 28 days after the second dose of the MenACWY control vaccine. This chain joins TRBV2 to TRBJ1-3; TRBD1 might be the D gene, on 6 matching bases. The nucleotide sequence is TGTGCCACCAGGGGCTCTGGAAACACCATATATTTT. This gives the protein CATRGSGNTIYF.